This entry is about one T cell receptor (beta chain). During its preparation, the TCRbeta library received unique molecular identifiers. TCRdb fed the PCR reads into MiXCR, producing one record per CDR3 protein. The profile shows 450,000 to 600,000 distinct CDR3 sequences, around 16% of them singletons. The data are from a study of T-cell reconstitution after alpha-beta-depleted transplantation in children. V lost 0 bases and J lost 4; bases outside the gene matches: 13. CDR3 length equals 18 residues. Looked up from germline, CDR1 is SGDLS and CDR2 is YYNGEE. The V gene is TRBV9, the J gene TRBJ2-1, with TRBD2 matching 7 bases. The source is a human donor who donated a stem cell graft to a child with acute lymphoblastic leukemia. The input for sequencing was PBMCs from the stem cell graft donor, taken from the stem cell graft. CDR3 residues: CASSVDGTSAIIYNEQFF. The CDR3 bases are TGTGCCAGCAGCGTAGATGGAACTAGCGCCATAATTTACAATGAGCAGTTCTTC.